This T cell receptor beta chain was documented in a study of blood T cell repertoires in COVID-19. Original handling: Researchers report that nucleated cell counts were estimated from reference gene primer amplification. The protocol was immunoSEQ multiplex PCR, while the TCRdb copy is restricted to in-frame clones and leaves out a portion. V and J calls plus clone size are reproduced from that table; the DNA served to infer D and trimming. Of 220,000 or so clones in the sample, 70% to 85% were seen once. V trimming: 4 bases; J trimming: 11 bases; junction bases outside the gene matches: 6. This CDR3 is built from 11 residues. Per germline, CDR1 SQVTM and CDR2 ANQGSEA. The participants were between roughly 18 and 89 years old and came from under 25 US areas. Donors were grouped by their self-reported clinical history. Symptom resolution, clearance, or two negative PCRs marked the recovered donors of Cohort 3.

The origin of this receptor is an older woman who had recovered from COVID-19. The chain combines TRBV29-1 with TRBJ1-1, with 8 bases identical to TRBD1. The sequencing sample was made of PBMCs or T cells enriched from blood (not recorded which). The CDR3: CSVGQGASAFF. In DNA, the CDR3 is TGCAGCGTTGGCCAGGGGGCGAGTGCTTTCTTT.